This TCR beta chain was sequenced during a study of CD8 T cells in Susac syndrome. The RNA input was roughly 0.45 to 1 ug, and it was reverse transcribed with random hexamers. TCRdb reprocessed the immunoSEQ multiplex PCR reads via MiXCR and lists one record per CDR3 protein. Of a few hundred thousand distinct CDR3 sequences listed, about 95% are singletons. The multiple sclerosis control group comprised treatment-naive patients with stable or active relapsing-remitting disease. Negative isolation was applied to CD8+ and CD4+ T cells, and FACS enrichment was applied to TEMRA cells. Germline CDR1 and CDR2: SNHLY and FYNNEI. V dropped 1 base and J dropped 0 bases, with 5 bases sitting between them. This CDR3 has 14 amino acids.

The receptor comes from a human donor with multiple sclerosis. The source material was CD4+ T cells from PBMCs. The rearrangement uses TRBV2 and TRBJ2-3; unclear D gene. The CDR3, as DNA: TGTGCCAGCAGTGAAGTTCTTAGCACAGATACGCAGTATTTT. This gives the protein CASSEVLSTDTQYF.